The rows below give T cell receptor beta chains drawn from one sample of a study of cytomegalovirus exposure and HLA in healthy donors. TCRdb keeps only in-frame clones here, not all; method: immunoSEQ multiplex PCR. The sample records 150,000 to 170,000 clones, approximately 81% being singletons. The sample comprised PBMCs. These receptors were taken from a man aged 18-30 years in good health and CMV-seronegative. The conserved cysteine and the conserved F or W are not part of the CDR3 here.

j_call	v_call	cdr3_length	cdr3_aa
TRBJ2-3	TRBV9	15	ASSVFGQQTSTDTQY
TRBJ2-1	TRBV30	14	AWSVLSPNSYNEQF
TRBJ1-1	TRBV7-9	14	ASSPQATGGNTEAF
TRBJ1-5	TRBV5-6	12	ASSLGRGYQPQH
TRBJ1-1	TRBV2	10	ASSISGTEAF
TRBJ2-3	TRBV7-9	11	SSGPSGTDTQY
TRBJ2-7	TRBV4-3	14	ASSLGGGALPYEQY
TRBJ2-7	TRBV7-2	12	ASSLAGSSYEQY
TRBJ2-1	TRBV9	13	ASSGVQVSYNEQF
TRBJ1-2	TRBV28	11	ASSFAGGYGYT
TRBJ2-1	TRBV7-2	13	ASSSTGTDPNEQF
TRBJ1-2	TRBV10-1	11	ASSATGDYGYT
TRBJ2-5	TRBV7-9	14	ASSPRTGTSEETQY
TRBJ2-3	TRBV7-8	15	ASSLARIPTRTDTQY
TRBJ1-2	TRBV7-2	13	ASSLAQQGSYGYT
TRBJ1-5	TRBV27	13	ASSPTGVGNQPQH
TRBJ1-6	TRBV25-1	11	ASSREYNSPLH
-	TRBV9	13	ASSVAPSGSYEQY
TRBJ1-2	TRBV6-1	12	ASSEGVKNYGYT
TRBJ2-7	TRBV2	12	ASSEGTGALRTY
-	TRBV4-3	13	ASSPGRGGYYEQY
TRBJ1-2	TRBV6-4	14	ASSPVGPPTDYGYT
TRBJ1-1	TRBV7-6	12	ASSFVVLNTEAF
TRBJ2-1	TRBV15	14	ATSREGNPFLGEEF
TRBJ1-5	TRBV19	12	ASSGTGGGQPQH
TRBJ1-1	TRBV7-6	11	ASSSGSNTEAF
TRBJ2-7	TRBV11-2	11	ASSLGPGDEQY
TRBJ2-1	TRBV10-3	11	AISPSGNNEQF
TRBJ2-1	TRBV7-9	10	ASADSYNEQF
TRBJ2-3	TRBV9	18	ASSVALGLAGGGSTDTQY
TRBJ2-7	TRBV6-1	13	ASSGLASNPLEQY
TRBJ1-3	TRBV6-1	11	ASSWSPTDTIY
TRBJ2-7	TRBV19	12	ASSSWTGEGEQY
TRBJ1-3	TRBV5-1	14	ASSPDRDSAGNTIY
TRBJ1-3	TRBV5-1	14	ASSLTGLISGNTIY
TRBJ1-2	TRBV27	11	ASSLARFGGYT
TRBJ2-7	TRBV6-1	13	ASSEQTGYRYEQY
TRBJ2-2	TRBV5-1	12	ASFDRTNTGELF
TRBJ2-7	TRBV14	13	ASSQDPRGDYEQY
TRBJ2-1	TRBV6-5	13	ASSKLAGGYNEQF